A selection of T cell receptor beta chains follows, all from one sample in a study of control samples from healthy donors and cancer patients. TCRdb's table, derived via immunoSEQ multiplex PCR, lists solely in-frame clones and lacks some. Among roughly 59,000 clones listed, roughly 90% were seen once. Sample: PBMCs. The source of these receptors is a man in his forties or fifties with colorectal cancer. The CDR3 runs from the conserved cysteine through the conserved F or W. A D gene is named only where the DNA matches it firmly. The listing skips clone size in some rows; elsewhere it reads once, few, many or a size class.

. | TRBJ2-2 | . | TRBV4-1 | TGCGCCAGCAGCCAAGGGCAGGGGTCGGTCGGGGAGCTGTTTTTT | CASSQGQGSVGELFF
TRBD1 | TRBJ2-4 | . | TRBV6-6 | TGTGCCAGCAGTTACCCGAAGGGGACAGGCGGAAACATTCAGTACTTC | CASSYPKGTGGNIQYF
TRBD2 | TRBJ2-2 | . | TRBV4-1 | TGCGCCAGCAGCCATCCCCGGGGGGGGGCAGGGAACACCGGGGAGCTGTTTTTT | CASSHPRGGAGNTGELFF
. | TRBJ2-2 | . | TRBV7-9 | TGTGCCAGCAGCTTGGGACCACACACCGGGGAGCTGTTTTTT | CASSLGPHTGELFF
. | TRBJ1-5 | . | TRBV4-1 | TGCGCCAGCAGCCAAGAAACCAGTTCCGGCAATCAGCCCCAGCATTTT | CASSQETSSGNQPQHF
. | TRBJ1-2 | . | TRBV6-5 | TGTGCCAGCAGAACAACAGGGAAACCCTATGGCTACACCTTC | CASRTTGKPYGYTF
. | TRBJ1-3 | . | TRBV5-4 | TGTGCCAGCAGCTTGGCTCTGGGAACGGGTGGAAACACCATATATTTT | CASSLALGTGGNTIYF
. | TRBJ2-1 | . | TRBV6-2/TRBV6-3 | TGTGCCAGCAGTCGGGGGCTGTCCTACAATGAGCAGTTCTTC | CASSRGLSYNEQFF
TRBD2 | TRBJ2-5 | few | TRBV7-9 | TGTGCCAGCAGCTGGGGACTAGTGCAAGAGACCCAGTACTTC | CASSWGLVQETQYF
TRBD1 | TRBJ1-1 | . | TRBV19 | TGTGCCAGTAGTATCGGGGGACAGGGACACAGTCGCGGTGCAAACACTGAAGCTTTCTTT | CASSIGGQGHSRGANTEAFF
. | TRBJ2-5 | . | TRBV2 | TGTGCCAGCAGTGCTCAGTGGGGCCGTCAAGAGACCCAGTACTTC | CASSAQWGRQETQYF
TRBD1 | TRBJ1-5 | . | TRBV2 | TGTGCCAGCAGCGAGACAGGGTTAAGCAATCAGCCCCAGCATTTT | CASSETGLSNQPQHF
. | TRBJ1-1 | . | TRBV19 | TGTGCCAGTAGTATTGGGGGTGTCATGAACACTGAAGCTTTCTTT | CASSIGGVMNTEAFF
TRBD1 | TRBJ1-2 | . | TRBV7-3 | TGTGCCACCGAAGATCCGGGACAGGGGTACTATGGCTACACCTTC | CATEDPGQGYYGYTF
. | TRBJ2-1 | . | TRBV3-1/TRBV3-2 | TGTGCCAGCAGCCAAGAGGGACCAGGGTTCCGCTCCTACAATGAGCAGTTCTTC | CASSQEGPGFRSYNEQFF
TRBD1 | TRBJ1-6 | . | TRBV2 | TGTGCCAGCCAGGGGCAGGGGGTTATAGGATCACCCCTCCACTTT | CASQGQGVIGSPLHF
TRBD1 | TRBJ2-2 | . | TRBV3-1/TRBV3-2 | TGTGCCAGCAGCCCCGGGACAGGGAACACCGGGGAGCTGTTTTTT | CASSPGTGNTGELFF
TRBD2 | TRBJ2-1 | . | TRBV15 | TGTGCCACCAGCAGAGATATCAGCGGGGGATACAATGAGCAGTTCTTC | CATSRDISGGYNEQFF
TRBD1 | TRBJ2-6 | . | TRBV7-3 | TGTGCCAGCAGCTCGACAGGGGGATCTGGGGCCAACGTCCTGACTTTC | CASSSTGGSGANVLTF
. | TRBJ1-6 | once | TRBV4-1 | TGCGCCAGCAGCCAGAGCCCAAGGACAGATAATTCACCCCTCCACTTT | CASSQSPRTDNSPLHF
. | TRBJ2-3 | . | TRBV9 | TGTGCCAGCAGCGTATTCACTAGCCGCACAGATACGCAGTATTTT | CASSVFTSRTDTQYF
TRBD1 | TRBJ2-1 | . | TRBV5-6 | TGTGCCAGCAGCAGAGGGACAGGGGATCAATACAATGAGCAGTTCTTC | CASSRGTGDQYNEQFF
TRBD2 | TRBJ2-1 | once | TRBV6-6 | TGTGCCAGCAGCGCCTACGGACTAGCGGGGGCCCTGAGCTCCTACAATGAGCAGTTCTTC | CASSAYGLAGALSSYNEQFF
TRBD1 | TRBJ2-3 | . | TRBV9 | TGTGCCAGCAGCCCTCGGGACAGGAACACAGATACGCAGTATTTT | CASSPRDRNTDTQYF
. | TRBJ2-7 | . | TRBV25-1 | TGTGCCAGCAGTGCGGCGGTGAGGGGTGGTGAGCAGTACTTC | CASSAAVRGGEQYF
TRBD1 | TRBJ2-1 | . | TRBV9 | TGTGCCAGCAGCTCTTGGACAGGGGCTAATGAGCAGTTCTTC | CASSSWTGANEQFF
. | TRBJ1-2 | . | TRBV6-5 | TGTGCCACCCGGCCTGGGGGTAACTATGGCTACACCTTC | CATRPGGNYGYTF
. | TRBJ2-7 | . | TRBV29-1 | TGCAGCGTCCTCGACAGGAGCGCAACCTACGAGCAGTACTTC | CSVLDRSATYEQYF
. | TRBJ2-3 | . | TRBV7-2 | TGTGCCAGCAGCTCTTCGGATACGCAGTATTTT | CASSSSDTQYF
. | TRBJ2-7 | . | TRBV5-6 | TGTGCCAGCAGCTTGGGCCTGGGTAACTACGAGCAGTACTTC | CASSLGLGNYEQYF
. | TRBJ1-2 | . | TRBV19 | TGTGCCACAGTAGAGAACGGAATCTATGGCTACACCTTC | CATVENGIYGYTF
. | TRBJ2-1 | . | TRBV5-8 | TGTGCCAGCAGCTTAAGCGGAGGTCGGGACAATGAGCAGTTCTTC | CASSLSGGRDNEQFF
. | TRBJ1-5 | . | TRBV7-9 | TGTGCCAGCAGCCACACAGAGAGCAATCAGCCCCAGCATTTT | CASSHTESNQPQHF
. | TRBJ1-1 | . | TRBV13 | TGTGCCAGCAGCTCCGGGACAAACACTGAAGCTTTCTTT | CASSSGTNTEAFF
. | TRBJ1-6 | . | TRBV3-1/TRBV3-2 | TGTGCCAGCAGCCAAGATTTGGGCAGCAACTATAATTCACCCCTCCACTTT | CASSQDLGSNYNSPLHF
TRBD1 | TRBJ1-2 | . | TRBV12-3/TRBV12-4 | TGTGCCAGCAGGGGGGGACAGAGCTATGGCTACACCTTC | CASRGGQSYGYTF
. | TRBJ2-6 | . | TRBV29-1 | TGCAGCGTTGTTTCTGGGGCCAACGTCCTGACTTTC | CSVVSGANVLTF
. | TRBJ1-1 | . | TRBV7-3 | TGTGCCAGCAGCTTAAAAGGGAGCAACACTGAAGCTTTCTTT | CASSLKGSNTEAFF
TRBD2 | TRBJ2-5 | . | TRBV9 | TGTGCCAGCAGCGCAAGCGGGGCCTTCCAAGAGACCCAGTACTTC | CASSASGAFQETQYF
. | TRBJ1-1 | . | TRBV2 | TGTGCCAGCAGTGGGTCGGGGTTCACTGAAGCTTTCTTT | CASSGSGFTEAFF
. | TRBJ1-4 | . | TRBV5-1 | TGCGCCAGCAGCTTGACAGGAGGTAATGAAAAACTGTTTTTT | CASSLTGGNEKLFF
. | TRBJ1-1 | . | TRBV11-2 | TGTGCCAGCAGCTTGTCTGGGTCTCGACCCACTGAAGCTTTCTTT | CASSLSGSRPTEAFF
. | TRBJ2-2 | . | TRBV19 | TGTGCCAGTAGTAGAGCCAGGGCTGACGGGGAGCTGTTTTTT | CASSRARADGELFF